The next 24 T cell receptor beta chains were all read from a single sample in a study of graft-versus-host responses after intestinal transplantation. For these receptors, no antigen is known. Assay: immunoSEQ multiplex PCR; the TCRdb copy retains only in-frame clones and omits some. The profile shows 45,000 to 50,000 clones, around 90% of them singletons. The sample was unstimulated CD4+ T cells sorted from spleen or lymph node cells, taken before transplant. These receptor sequences come from a human donor who was the organ donor for an intestinal transplant.

The chain recombines TRBV2 with TRBJ2-7, with 9 bases lining up with TRBD2. Looked up from germline, CDR1 is SNHLY and CDR2 is FYNNEI. The CDR3 sequence is 15 residues long. J was trimmed by 5 bases and V by 3 bases; bases with no gene match: 8. CDR3: CASSDWAGGPNEQYF. The DNA for the CDR3 is TGTGCCAGCAGTGATTGGGCGGGAGGGCCCAACGAGCAGTACTTC.

The gene calls are TRBV9 and TRBJ1-1; possible D gene TRBD1, 5 bases. Trimming removed 2 bases from V and 5 bases from J, with 10 bases in between. CDR1 is SGDLS, CDR2 YYNGEE, per germline. The CDR3 consists of 13 residues. The CDR3 protein is CASSVSGRTEAFF. The CDR3 DNA is TGTGCCAGCAGCGTCTCAGGGAGGACTGAAGCTTTCTTT.

The chain recombines TRBV29-1 with TRBJ2-5; either TRBD1 or TRBD2 may fit D (5 bases each). The V gene's germline CDR1 is SQVTM and CDR2 ANQGSEA. The CDR3 is made up of 13 amino acids. V lost 4 bases and J 2 bases, leaving 11 bases between the germline ends. The DNA for the CDR3 is TGCAGCGTTGGGAAGGGGAGTCAAGAGACCCAGTACTTC. It yields the protein CSVGKGSQETQYF.

Concerning this clone itself: This CDR3 is also generated by other DNA sequences in the sample. The V and J genes are TRBV10-3 and TRBJ2-1; D remains unclear. Trimming stripped 6 bases from V and 3 bases from J, with 12 bases between. CDR1 and CDR2 (germline): ENHRY, SYGVKD. The CDR3 sequence is 14 residues long. The CDR3 loop reads CAISAGPRYNEQFF. The CDR3 region has the DNA TGTGCCATCAGCGCCGGACCGCGCTACAATGAGCAGTTCTTC.

The chain employs TRBV7-3 and TRBJ2-4; D unresolved. The length of the CDR3 is 13 residues. CDR1 is SGHTA, CDR2 FQGTGA, per germline. V was clipped by 0 bases and J by 8 bases, with 8 bases between them. CDR3 nucleotides: TGTGCCAGCAGCTTAACGGGTCTGGACATTCAGTACTTC. Translating gives CASSLTGLDIQYF.

The genes are TRBV6-1 and TRBJ2-7; D might be TRBD2 (6 bases). V lost 4 bases and J 2 bases, leaving 12 bases between the germline ends. Germline CDR1 is MNHNS and CDR2 is SASEGT. The CDR3 runs 14 residues. The CDR3 region is CASSAPSAPYEQYF. The CDR3 DNA is TGTGCCAGCAGTGCTCCTAGCGCCCCCTACGAGCAGTACTTC.

The J gene is TRBJ1-1, the V gene TRBV27, with TRBD1 matching over 8 bases. In germline, CDR1 is MNHEY, CDR2 SMNVEV (reference sequence). J gave up 7 bases and V 3 bases, and 10 bases lay outside the gene matches. The CDR3 is 15 amino acids. DNA for the CDR3: TGTGCCAGCAGTTTTAATACCCACAGGGGGGTTGAAGCTTTCTTT. Its translation is CASSFNTHRGVEAFF.

V and J are TRBV29-1 and TRBJ2-5; a weak D match, TRBD2 (6 bases). The length of the CDR3 is 12 residues. V was cut by 4 bases and J by 2 bases, with 8 bases left in between. Germline V gene lookup returns CDR1 SQVTM and CDR2 ANQGSEA. The chain's CDR3 is CSVGREQETQYF. The CDR3 DNA reads TGCAGCGTTGGACGGGAGCAAGAGACCCAGTACTTC. Full variable domain (remainder filled in from reference TRBV29-1 and TRBJ2-5): SAVISQKPSRDICQRGTSLTIQCQVDSQVTMMFWYRQQPGQSLTLIATANQGSEATYESGFVIDKFPISRPNLTFSTLTVSNMSPEDSSIYLCSVGREQETQYFGPGTRLLVL.

The chain employs TRBV6-4 and TRBJ2-7; 8 bases match TRBD2. V trimming: 7 bases; J trimming: 3 bases; junction bases outside the gene matches: 2. Per germline, CDR1 MRHNA and CDR2 SNTAGT. The length of the CDR3 is 12 residues. DNA of the CDR3: TGTGCCAGCAAGGCGGGGGGCTACGAGCAGTACTTC. It translates to CASKAGGYEQYF.

This chain links TRBV7-6 with TRBJ2-5; TRBD1 matches at 12 bases. The J call is doubtful: the DNA matches TRBJ2-7 better. Germline loops: CDR1 SGHVS, CDR2 FNYEAQ. The CDR3 contains 16 residues. The CDR3 nucleotides are TGTGCCAGCAGCTTATTTGGGACAGGGGGCATCCACGAGCAGTACTTC. Its translation: CASSLFGTGGIHEQYF.

This clone appeared a few times. In the same sample, other DNA sequences code for this CDR3. This rearrangement joins TRBV7-2 to TRBJ2-5, with D perhaps TRBD1 or TRBD2 (5 bases each). There are 14 residues in the CDR3. Trimming pared 4 bases from V and 5 bases from J, leaving 14 bases between. Germline-derived CDR1 and CDR2 are SGHTA and FQGNSA. For the CDR3, the DNA is TGTGCCAGCAGCTCCACCGGGGCCCAGGAGACCCAGTACTTC. Protein sequence: CASSSTGAQETQYF.

The genes are TRBV28 and TRBJ1-1; possibly TRBD1 for D (5 bases). V was shortened by 7 bases and J by 3 bases, with 12 bases between the two germline ends. This CDR3 region has 13 residues. Germline-derived CDR1 and CDR2 are MDHEN and SYDVKM. The CDR3 sequence: CASNNGAHTEAFF. DNA for the CDR3: TGTGCCAGCAATAATGGGGCGCACACTGAAGCTTTCTTT.

In nucleotides, the CDR3 is TGTGCCACCAGACTCCGGACAGGAACTAATGAAAAACTGTTTTTT. The encoded protein is CATRLRTGTNEKLFF. This chain connects TRBV15 to TRBJ1-4, with TRBD1 matching 7 bases. The CDR3 consists of 15 residues. Germline assignment: CDR1 LNHNV and CDR2 YYDKDF (reference sequence). After removal of 6 bases from V and 1 base from J, the junction contained 5 bases not matched to a gene.

The rearrangement uses TRBV6-5 and TRBJ1-1; no clear D gene. CDR1 and CDR2 (germline): MNHEY, SVGAGI. The CDR3 spans 13 residues. The germline V and J ends were trimmed by 2 bases and 5 bases, with 9 bases remaining between them. The CDR3 coding sequence is TGTGCCAGCAGTTACGCTGCGGGGACTGAAGCTTTCTTT. This encodes CASSYAAGTEAFF.

This clone has a handful of counts. The rearrangement links TRBV10-3 to TRBJ1-1; D unresolved. Per germline, CDR1 ENHRY and CDR2 SYGVKD. V gave up 2 bases and J gave up 4 bases, with 14 bases separating them. This CDR3 contains 15 residues. The CDR3 here is CAISERQVSATEAFF. The CDR3 DNA follows: TGTGCCATCAGTGAGCGGCAGGTCTCGGCCACTGAAGCTTTCTTT.

With regard to this clone: A read error may account for a junction end that differs from germline. The chain uses TRBV7-2 and TRBJ2-3; 7 nucleotides line up with TRBD2. Germline V gene lookup returns CDR1 SGHTA and CDR2 FQGNSA. This CDR3 region has 16 residues. The CDR3 protein is CAGSFKRGVGFDTQYF. Written as DNA, the CDR3 is TGTGCCGGCAGCTTTAAGCGGGGTGTTGGGTTCGATACGCAGTATTTT.

The chain is built from TRBV10-3 and TRBJ1-2; D possibly corresponds to TRBD1 (6 bases). The CDR3 contains 14 residues. The germline V and J ends were trimmed by 0 bases and 4 bases, with 9 bases remaining between them. The V gene's germline CDR1 is ENHRY and CDR2 SYGVKD. CDR3 DNA sequence: TGTGCCATCAGTGAGTCGGGGACAAGCTATGGCTACACCTTC. Protein product: CAISESGTSYGYTF.

This sequence joins TRBV7-2 and TRBJ1-1, with D possibly matching TRBD1 (5 bases). Trimming stripped 1 base from V and 4 bases from J, with 10 bases between. The CDR3 covers 14 residues. Germline V CDR1 and CDR2: SGHTA, FQGNSA. The CDR3 spells CASSLGGESTEAFF. In DNA, the CDR3 is TGTGCCAGCAGCTTAGGAGGGGAGAGCACTGAAGCTTTCTTT.

This clone was seen a few times. For the CDR3, the DNA is TGCAGTGCTACCGGGAGACTCCAGTACTTC. Translating it yields CSATGRLQYF. This sequence joins TRBV20-1 and TRBJ2-7; D is possibly TRBD2 (6 bases). The V gene's germline CDR1 is DFQATT and CDR2 SNEGSKA (reference sequence). V lost 4 bases and J lost 10, with 11 bases in between. The CDR3 loop spans 10 amino acids.

The J gene is TRBJ1-1, the V gene TRBV4-1, with 8 bases lining up with TRBD1. Trimming took 1 base from V and 8 from J; bases not matched to a gene: 3. CDR3 length equals 13 residues. Germline lookup yields CDR1 MGHRA and CDR2 YSYEKL. Here the CDR3 DNA reads TGCGCCAGCAGCCAAGTTGGGGACAGGGAAGCTTTCTTT. Its protein product is CASSQVGDREAFF.

This clone was seen only once. V is TRBV25-1 and J is TRBJ2-3; 9 bases agree with TRBD2. Germline CDR1 and CDR2: MGHDK and SYGVNS. CDR3 length: 15 amino acids. V trimming: 10 bases; J trimming: 0 bases; junction bases outside the gene matches: 8. The CDR3 region is CATQLAGESTDTQYF. CDR3 coding DNA: TGTGCCACCCAATTAGCGGGAGAGAGCACAGATACGCAGTATTTT.

The genes are TRBV4-3 and TRBJ2-7; D call uncertain. CDR3 size: 14 residues. Germline CDR1 reads LGHNA; CDR2 reads YSLEER. V gave up 1 base and J gave up 0 bases, with 7 bases separating them. CDR3 in amino acids: CASSQGAVSYEQYF. The CDR3 DNA reads TGCGCCAGCAGCCAAGGCGCAGTCTCCTACGAGCAGTACTTC.

The chain combines TRBV5-1 with TRBJ1-1; D uncertain. This CDR3 contains 13 residues. From germline, CDR1 is SGHRS and CDR2 YFSETQ. V gave up 0 bases and J gave up 0 bases, with 3 bases separating them. The CDR3 coding sequence is TGCGCCAGCAGCTTGGTTCTGAACACTGAAGCTTTCTTT. This sequence encodes CASSLVLNTEAFF.

This sequence joins TRBV5-6 and TRBJ2-1, with 12 bases identical to TRBD2. CDR3 size: 16 residues. Germline V gene sequence: CDR1 SGHDT, CDR2 YYEEEE. With 4 bases clipped from V and 6 bases from J, the junction kept 8 bases outside the gene matches. The CDR3 spells CASSAVTSGSPNEQFF. The DNA for the CDR3 is TGTGCCAGCAGCGCGGTGACTAGCGGGAGCCCCAATGAGCAGTTCTTC.